One and the same sample provided the 22 T cell receptor beta chains below, sequenced in a study of T cell responses to AZD1222 COVID-19 vaccine. Only in-frame clones appear in the TCRdb table, and some are missing; sequencing was by immunoSEQ multiplex PCR. The sample lists approximately 120,000 clones, roughly 90% seen once, with 4.5% to 5.5% in the top ten. Material: peripheral blood, obtained on day 0 of AZD1222 vaccination. Source of these receptors: an adult in good health.

The rearrangement links TRBV10-2 to TRBJ1-4, with D uncertain. Trimming took off 5 bases at V and 5 bases at J, with 9 bases between the two ends. CDR1 and CDR2 from the germline V gene are WSHSY and SAAADI. The CDR3 is 13 residues long. The CDR3 is CASSPGRNEKLFF. The CDR3 DNA reads TGCGCCAGCAGTCCCGGACGCAATGAAAAACTGTTTTTT.

The rearrangement joins TRBV4-1 to TRBJ1-4; D is unclear. Germline CDR1 and CDR2: MGHRA and YSYEKL. The ends were cut back, 4 bases at V and 8 bases at J, with 14 bases in the middle. The length of the CDR3 is 14 residues. For the CDR3, the DNA is TGCGCCAGCAGCCCTGGGCCCGTGGGGGAAAAACTGTTTTTT. This sequence encodes CASSPGPVGEKLFF.

CDR3 region: CASSDPRVAQSSYNEQFF. The CDR3 nucleotides read TGTGCCAGCAGCGACCCTCGAGTAGCCCAAAGCTCCTACAATGAGCAGTTCTTC. The chain joins TRBV27 to TRBJ2-1; no reliable D call. The CDR3 loop spans 18 amino acids. V lost 6 bases and J 0 bases, leaving 21 bases between the germline ends. Germline V gene sequence: CDR1 MNHEY, CDR2 SMNVEV (reference sequence).

J is TRBJ2-1 and V is TRBV9, with 7 bases aligning to TRBD1. The germline CDR1 and CDR2 sequences are SGDLS and YYNGEE. CDR3 size: 16 residues. The trim removed 4 bases at V and 0 bases at J, leaving 7 bases unmatched. This chain's CDR3 is CASSPLGQSSYNEQFF. The CDR3 DNA follows: TGTGCCAGCAGCCCTTTGGGACAGTCCTCCTACAATGAGCAGTTCTTC.

V gene TRBV7-9 combines with J gene TRBJ2-7; D unclear. The V and J ends lost 5 bases and 6 bases respectively, with 8 bases between them. Germline V CDR1 and CDR2: SEHNR, FQNEAQ (reference sequence). The CDR3 runs 11 residues. The CDR3 sequence is CASSAMGEQYF. CDR3 nucleotides: TGTGCCAGCAGCGCAATGGGCGAGCAGTACTTC.

The V gene is TRBV5-1, the J gene TRBJ2-3; 12 bases fit TRBD2. The CDR3 is 15 residues long. Germline V gives CDR1 SGHRS, CDR2 YFSETQ. V trimming: 4 bases; J trimming: 5 bases; junction bases outside the gene matches: 5. CDR3 sequence: CASSLAGGPIDTQYF. CDR3 DNA: TGCGCCAGCAGCCTAGCGGGAGGGCCGATAGATACGCAGTATTTT.

The chain combines TRBV30 with TRBJ2-3; the match to TRBD1 covers 9 bases. Germline CDR1 is GTSNPN and CDR2 is SVGIG (reference sequence). J was trimmed by 4 bases and V by 0 bases; bases with no gene match: 11. This CDR3 contains 17 residues. CDR3 nucleotides: TGTGCCTGGAGTGTACATACGGGGACAGGGTGGGCAGATACGCAGTATTTT. Protein: CAWSVHTGTGWADTQYF.

This clone is a singleton in its sample. CDR3 sequence reads: CASSLDRSLSGNTIYF. In nucleotides, the CDR3 is TGTGCCAGCAGCTTAGACAGGTCCCTCTCTGGAAACACCATATATTTT. The chain is built from TRBV7-8 and TRBJ1-3; D perhaps matches TRBD1 (5 bases). The ends were cut back, 1 base at V and 0 bases at J, with 10 bases in the middle. Per germline, CDR1 SGHVS and CDR2 FQNEAQ. This CDR3 region has 16 residues.

This chain connects TRBV6-5 to TRBJ1-6; a weak D match, TRBD1 (5 bases). This CDR3 is built from 15 residues. Trimming pared 2 bases from V and 8 bases from J, leaving 13 bases between. Germline V lookup: CDR1 MNHEY, CDR2 SVGAGI. The CDR3: CASSYNGRADSPLHF. The CDR3 DNA sequence: TGTGCCAGCAGTTACAATGGCAGGGCAGATTCACCCCTCCACTTT.

The chain is built from TRBV19 and TRBJ2-1; D gene ambiguous. The V gene's germline CDR1 is LNHDA and CDR2 SQIVND (reference sequence). V lost 2 bases and J lost 2, with 10 bases in between. The CDR3 is 15 amino acids. CDR3 residues: CASSISGSPYNEQFF. For the CDR3, the DNA is TGTGCCAGTAGTATATCGGGTTCCCCCTACAATGAGCAGTTCTTC. Combining the CDR3 with reference TRBV19 and TRBJ2-1 gives the whole variable domain DGGITQSPKYLFRKEGQNVTLSCEQNLNHDAMYWYRQDPGQGLRLIYYSQIVNDFQKGDIAEGYSVSREKKESFPLTVTSAQKNPTAFYLCASSISGSPYNEQFFGPGTRLTVL.

This chain joins TRBV30 and TRBJ1-1; D unresolved. The CDR3 is 12 residues long. Trimming stripped 0 bases from V and 4 bases from J, with 6 bases between. In germline, CDR1 is GTSNPN, CDR2 SVGIG (reference sequence). The CDR3 here is CAWSVGVTEAFF. The DNA of the CDR3 is TGTGCCTGGAGTGTAGGAGTCACTGAAGCTTTCTTT.

The V call is TRBV2, the J call TRBJ1-6; a weak D match, TRBD1 (5 bases). Germline V lookup: CDR1 SNHLY, CDR2 FYNNEI. The CDR3 is made up of 16 amino acids. V was trimmed by 4 bases and J by 12 bases, leaving 22 bases between them. The CDR3 protein is CASSGRRNQGPVPLHF. For the CDR3, the DNA is TGTGCCAGCAGTGGCCGACGGAACCAGGGCCCAGTACCCCTCCACTTT.

V usage is TRBV3-1 (or the pseudogene TRBV3-2) and J usage is TRBJ1-1; D gene ambiguous. CDR1 is LGHDT, CDR2 YNNKEL, per germline (reference sequence). CDR3 length equals 16 residues. The V gene lost 4 bases and the J gene lost 1 base, with 16 bases spanning the gap. In DNA form, the CDR3 reads TGTGCCAGCAGCCTAAGTAGTATAGGGCCGAACACTGAAGCTTTCTTT. It encodes CASSLSSIGPNTEAFF.

In nucleotides, the CDR3 is TGTGCCAGCAGCCCAGAGGGGGGTGAGACCCAGTACTTC. Its protein product is CASSPEGGETQYF. V is TRBV5-4 and J is TRBJ2-5; the D gene could be TRBD1 or TRBD2 (6 bases each). Germline CDR1 reads SGHNT; CDR2 reads YYREEE (reference sequence). Between the trimmed V and J ends, which lost 4 bases and 5 bases, there was a span of 12 bases. There are 13 residues in the CDR3.

The chain has TRBV5-4 and TRBJ1-1; 11 positions match TRBD1. From germline, CDR1 is SGHNT and CDR2 YYREEE (reference sequence). This CDR3 has 15 residues. J lost 2 bases, V lost 4 bases, and 4 bases had no gene match. CDR3: CASSIGQGANTEAFF. Here the CDR3 DNA reads TGTGCCAGCAGCATAGGACAGGGGGCTAACACTGAAGCTTTCTTT.

The rearrangement joins TRBV24-1 to TRBJ2-1, with D unclear. Trimming removed 2 bases from V and 7 bases from J, with 23 bases in between. CDR1 and CDR2 (germline): KGHDR, SFDVKD. The CDR3 totals 18 residues. The CDR3: CATSDSSPGPRRSNEQFF. DNA of the CDR3: TGTGCCACCAGTGATTCGTCCCCCGGTCCCCGAAGGTCTAATGAGCAGTTCTTC.

This CDR3 is CATSVGSRSTDTQYF. CDR3 nucleotide sequence: TGTGCCACCAGTGTGGGGTCTCGTAGCACAGATACGCAGTATTTT. The chain uses TRBV24-1 and TRBJ2-3; D uncertain. Looked up from germline, CDR1 is KGHDR and CDR2 is SFDVKD. V lost 5 bases and J lost 0, with 11 bases in between. CDR3 length equals 15 residues.

This chain joins TRBV6-5 and TRBJ1-1; D is undetermined. This CDR3 is 11 amino acids long. V dropped 2 bases and J dropped 8 bases, with 6 bases sitting between them. CDR1 and CDR2 (germline): MNHEY, SVGAGI. The CDR3 here is CASSYAAEAFF. The CDR3 nucleotides are TGTGCCAGCAGTTACGCTGCGGAAGCTTTCTTT.

The chain couples TRBV28 to TRBJ2-7; 10 positions match TRBD2. Losses at the gene ends were 2 bases for V and 4 bases for J; bases not matched to a gene: 2. The CDR3 totals 14 residues. Germline-derived CDR1 and CDR2 are MDHEN and SYDVKM. In nucleotides, the CDR3 is TGTGCCAGCAGTTTAACTAGCGGGATTTACGAGCAGTACTTC. Amino acid sequence: CASSLTSGIYEQYF.

The chain has TRBV20-1 and TRBJ2-5, with D possibly matching TRBD2 (5 bases). This CDR3 is built from 12 residues. Trimming took 3 bases from V and 9 from J, leaving 14 bases between them. CDR1 and CDR2 (germline): DFQATT, SNEGSKA (reference sequence). The CDR3 region has the DNA TGCAGTGCTAGTGTGCAGAGGGCCGCCCAGTACTTC. Its protein product is CSASVQRAAQYF.

V gene TRBV9 combines with J gene TRBJ1-4; tentatively, D is TRBD1 (5 bases). This CDR3 contains 15 residues. V was shortened by 0 bases and J by 8 bases, with 14 bases between the two germline ends. In germline, CDR1 is SGDLS, CDR2 YYNGEE. The CDR3 sequence is CASSVAGSWDEKLFF. Here the CDR3 DNA reads TGTGCCAGCAGCGTAGCAGGGTCATGGGACGAAAAACTGTTTTTT.

This clone has just one count. This chain links TRBV7-2 with TRBJ2-6; maybe TRBD1 (5 bases). Germline CDR1 SGHTA, CDR2 FQGNSA. With 2 bases removed from V and 2 bases from J, the gap between germline ends came to 7 bases. This CDR3 comprises 15 residues. CDR3 DNA sequence: TGTGCCAGCAGCTTAAGGGGTACTGGGGCCAACGTCCTGACTTTC. It specifies CASSLRGTGANVLTF.